A selection of T cell receptor beta chains follows, all from one sample in a study of blood T cell repertoires in COVID-19. Generated by immunoSEQ multiplex PCR, the TCRdb table keeps only in-frame clones and is missing some. Of fewer than 250,000 clones in the sample, about nine tenths were seen once. Sample: peripheral blood. All receptors come from a man under 40 with COVID-19, enrolled during active disease. The CDR3 runs from the conserved cysteine through the conserved F or W. Fields, in order: J gene, D gene, V gene, clone size, CDR3 protein, CDR3 DNA. The D gene is left open where the match is weak. Only some rows state a clone size, as once, few, many or a class for expanded clones.

J: TRBJ2-5
D: TRBD2
V: TRBV9
size: .
CDR3: CASSVGASGGGLQETQYF
DNA: TGTGCCAGCAGCGTAGGAGCTAGCGGGGGGGGATTACAAGAGACCCAGTACTTC

J: TRBJ2-6
D: .
V: TRBV5-4
size: .
CDR3: CASSDGAGANVLTF
DNA: TGTGCCAGCAGCGATGGAGCTGGGGCCAACGTCCTGACTTTC

J: TRBJ2-3
D: .
V: TRBV12-3/TRBV12-4
size: .
CDR3: CASSRGATDTQYF
DNA: TGTGCCAGCAGCCGGGGGGCCACAGATACGCAGTATTTT

J: TRBJ1-2
D: TRBD1
V: TRBV5-1
size: .
CDR3: CASSPDGQGGGYTF
DNA: TGCGCCAGCAGCCCCGACGGACAGGGTGGTGGCTACACCTTC

J: TRBJ2-5
D: .
V: TRBV9
size: .
CDR3: CASSVGQGKTQYF
DNA: TGTGCCAGCAGCGTAGGGCAGGGAAAGACCCAGTACTTC

J: TRBJ1-2
D: .
V: TRBV5-1
size: .
CDR3: CASSLAGLGSGYTF
DNA: TGCGCCAGCAGCTTGGCCGGGTTAGGTAGTGGCTACACCTTC

J: TRBJ1-4
D: .
V: TRBV30
size: .
CDR3: CAWSVRGAGEKLFF
DNA: TGTGCCTGGAGTGTTCGGGGGGCGGGTGAAAAACTGTTTTTT

J: TRBJ1-5
D: .
V: TRBV15
size: .
CDR3: CATSRDRASNQPQHF
DNA: TGTGCCACCAGCAGAGACAGGGCAAGCAATCAGCCCCAGCATTTT

J: TRBJ1-6
D: .
V: TRBV9
size: .
CDR3: CASSAGGAEYNSPLHF
DNA: TGTGCCAGCAGCGCTGGTGGGGCGGAGTATAATTCACCCCTCCACTTT

J: TRBJ2-3
D: .
V: TRBV27
size: .
CDR3: CASSNTGTAGDTQYF
DNA: TGTGCCAGCAGCAACACCGGGACAGCGGGAGATACGCAGTATTTT

J: TRBJ2-7
D: .
V: TRBV7-9
size: .
CDR3: CASSPNYEQYF
DNA: TGTGCCAGCAGTCCCAACTACGAGCAGTACTTC

J: TRBJ2-3
D: .
V: TRBV6-5
size: once
CDR3: CASSTSGTDTQYF
DNA: TGTGCCAGCAGTACCTCAGGCACAGATACGCAGTATTTT

J: TRBJ2-3
D: .
V: TRBV24-1
size: .
CDR3: CATSDSTDTQYF
DNA: TGTGCCACCAGTGATTCAACAGATACGCAGTATTTT

J: TRBJ1-2
D: .
V: TRBV19
size: .
CDR3: CASSISDYGYTF
DNA: TGTGCCAGTAGTATCTCCGACTATGGCTACACCTTC

J: TRBJ2-2
D: .
V: TRBV14
size: .
CDR3: CASSQFGWLGGELFF
DNA: TGTGCCAGCAGCCAATTCGGGTGGCTTGGCGGGGAGCTGTTTTTT

J: TRBJ1-4
D: TRBD1
V: TRBV7-9
size: .
CDR3: CASSFYRDRDEKLFF
DNA: TGTGCCAGCAGCTTCTACCGGGACAGAGACGAAAAACTGTTTTTT

J: TRBJ2-1
D: TRBD2
V: TRBV28
size: .
CDR3: CASYSGGLDEQFF
DNA: TGTGCCAGCTATAGCGGGGGCTTAGATGAGCAGTTCTTC

J: TRBJ2-3
D: .
V: TRBV18
size: .
CDR3: CASSPQNGGITDTQYF
DNA: TGTGCCAGCTCACCCCAGAACGGGGGTATCACAGATACGCAGTATTTT

J: TRBJ2-3
D: .
V: TRBV5-1
size: .
CDR3: CASSLSPGGRTDTQYF
DNA: TGCGCCAGCAGCTTGAGTCCGGGCGGGCGCACAGATACGCAGTATTTT

J: TRBJ2-1
D: TRBD2
V: TRBV13
size: once
CDR3: CASSSGLAGALSSSYNEQFF
DNA: TGTGCCAGCAGCTCCGGACTAGCGGGGGCCTTATCCAGCTCCTACAATGAGCAGTTCTTC

J: TRBJ2-7
D: .
V: TRBV18
size: .
CDR3: CASSTSTGYEQYF
DNA: TGTGCCAGCTCAACCTCGACAGGTTACGAGCAGTACTTC

J: TRBJ1-1
D: TRBD1
V: TRBV6-6
size: .
CDR3: CASRGDRGRAGTEAFF
DNA: TGTGCCAGCAGGGGGGACAGGGGGCGCGCCGGCACTGAAGCTTTCTTT

J: TRBJ1-1
D: .
V: TRBV10-1
size: .
CDR3: CASSRGSQNTEAFF
DNA: TGCGCCAGCAGCCGGGGTTCTCAAAACACTGAAGCTTTCTTT

J: TRBJ1-4
D: TRBD1
V: TRBV2
size: .
CDR3: CASSGRGLQEKLFF
DNA: TGTGCCAGCAGTGGCAGGGGGCTACAAGAAAAACTGTTTTTT

J: TRBJ1-4
D: .
V: TRBV19
size: once
CDR3: CASRNAAETNEKLFF
DNA: TGTGCCAGTAGGAATGCGGCGGAAACTAATGAAAAACTGTTTTTT

J: TRBJ1-1
D: .
V: TRBV10-1
size: .
CDR3: CASAPPAGETEAFF
DNA: TGCGCCAGCGCCCCCCCGGCAGGGGAGACTGAAGCTTTCTTT

J: TRBJ1-5
D: .
V: TRBV3-1/TRBV3-2
size: .
CDR3: CASSQSEGAGNQPQHF
DNA: TGTGCCAGCAGCCAGTCAGAGGGAGCGGGCAATCAGCCCCAGCATTTT